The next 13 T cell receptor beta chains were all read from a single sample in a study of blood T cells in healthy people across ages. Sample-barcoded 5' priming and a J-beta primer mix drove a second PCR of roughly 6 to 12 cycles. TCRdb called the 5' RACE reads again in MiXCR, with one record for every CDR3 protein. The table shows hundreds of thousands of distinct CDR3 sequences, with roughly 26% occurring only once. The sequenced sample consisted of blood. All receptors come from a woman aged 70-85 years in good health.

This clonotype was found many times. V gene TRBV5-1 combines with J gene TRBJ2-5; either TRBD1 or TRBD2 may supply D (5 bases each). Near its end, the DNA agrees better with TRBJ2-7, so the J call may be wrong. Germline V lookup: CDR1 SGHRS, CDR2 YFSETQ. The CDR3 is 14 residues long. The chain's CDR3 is CASSDRVGPYEQYF. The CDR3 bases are TGCGCCAGCAGCGACAGAGTGGGACCCTACGAGCAGTACTTC.

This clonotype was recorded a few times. CDR3 loop: CASSGGTGGRKTQYF. The DNA of the CDR3 is TGTGCCAGCAGTGGGGGGACAGGGGGGCGAAAGACCCAGTACTTC. The J gene is TRBJ2-5, the V gene TRBV28, with 11 bases fitting TRBD1. The CDR3 totals 15 residues. The ends lost 5 bases at V and 6 bases at J; junction bases unmatched: 8. Germline V gene lookup returns CDR1 MDHEN and CDR2 SYDVKM.

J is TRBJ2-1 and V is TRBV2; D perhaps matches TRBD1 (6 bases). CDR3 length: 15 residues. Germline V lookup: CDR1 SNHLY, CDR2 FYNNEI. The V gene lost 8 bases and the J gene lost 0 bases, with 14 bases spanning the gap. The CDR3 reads CASQPQGSSYNEQFF. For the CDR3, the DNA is TGTGCCAGCCAACCACAGGGAAGCTCCTACAATGAGCAGTTCTTC. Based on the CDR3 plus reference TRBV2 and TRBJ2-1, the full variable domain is EPEVTQTPSHQVTQMGQEVILRCVPISNHLYFYWYRQILGQKVEFLVSFYNNEISEKSEIFDDQFSVERPDGSNFTLKIRSTKLEDSAMYFCASQPQGSSYNEQFFGPGTRLTVL.

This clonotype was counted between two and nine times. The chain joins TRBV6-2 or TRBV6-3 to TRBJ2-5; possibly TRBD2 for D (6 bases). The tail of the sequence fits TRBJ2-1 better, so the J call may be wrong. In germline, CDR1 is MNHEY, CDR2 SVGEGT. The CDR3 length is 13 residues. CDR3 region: CASSYQGLNEQFF. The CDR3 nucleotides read TGTGCCAGCAGTTACCAGGGACTCAATGAGCAGTTCTTC.

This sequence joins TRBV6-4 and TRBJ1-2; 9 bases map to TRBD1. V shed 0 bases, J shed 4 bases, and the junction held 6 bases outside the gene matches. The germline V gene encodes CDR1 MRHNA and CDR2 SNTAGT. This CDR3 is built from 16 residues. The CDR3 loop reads CASSDSGTGSPYGYTF. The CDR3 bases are TGTGCCAGCAGTGACTCTGGGACAGGGTCCCCCTATGGCTACACCTTC.

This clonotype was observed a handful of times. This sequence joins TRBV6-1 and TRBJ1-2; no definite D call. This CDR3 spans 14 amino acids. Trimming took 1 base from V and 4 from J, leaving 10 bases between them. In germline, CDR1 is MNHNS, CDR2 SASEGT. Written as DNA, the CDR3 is TGTGCCAGCAGTGAAGAGGCAGGAGTCTATGGCTACACCTTC. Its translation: CASSEEAGVYGYTF.

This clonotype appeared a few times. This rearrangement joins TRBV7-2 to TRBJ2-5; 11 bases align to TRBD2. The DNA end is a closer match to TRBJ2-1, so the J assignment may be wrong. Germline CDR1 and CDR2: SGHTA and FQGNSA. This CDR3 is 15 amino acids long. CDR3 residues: CASSLGSGRGNEQFF. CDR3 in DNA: TGTGCCAGCAGCTTAGGTAGCGGGAGGGGCAATGAGCAGTTCTTC.

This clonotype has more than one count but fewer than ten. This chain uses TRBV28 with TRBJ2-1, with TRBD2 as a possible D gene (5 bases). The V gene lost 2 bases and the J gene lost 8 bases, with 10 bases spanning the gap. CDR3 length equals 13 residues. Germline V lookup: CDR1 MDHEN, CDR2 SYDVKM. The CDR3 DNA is TGTGCCAGCAGTTTACCAGCGAGGGATGAGCAGTTCTTC. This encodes CASSLPARDEQFF.

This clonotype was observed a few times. In DNA form, the CDR3 reads TGTGCCAGCAGCCTCATGGACACCGGGGAGCTGTTTTTT. Its translation: CASSLMDTGELFF. The chain is built from TRBV7-3 and TRBJ2-2; D uncertain. The CDR3 has 13 residues. Germline values: CDR1 SGHTA, CDR2 FQGTGA. Trimming pared 5 bases from V and 3 bases from J, leaving 7 bases between. Full variable domain (rest looked up from reference TRBV7-3 and TRBJ2-2): GAGVSQTPSNKVTEKGKYVELRCDPISGHTALYWYRQSLGQGPEFLIYFQGTGAADDSGLPNDRFFAVRPEGSVSTLKIQRTERGDSAVYLCASSLMDTGELFFGEGSRLTVL.

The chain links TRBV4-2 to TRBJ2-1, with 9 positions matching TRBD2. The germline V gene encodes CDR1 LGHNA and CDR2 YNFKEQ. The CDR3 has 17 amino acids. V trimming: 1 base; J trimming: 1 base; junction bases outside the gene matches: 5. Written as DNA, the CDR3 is TGTGCCAGCAGCCAAGGACTAGCGGCTATATCCTACAATGAGCAGTTCTTC. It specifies CASSQGLAAISYNEQFF.

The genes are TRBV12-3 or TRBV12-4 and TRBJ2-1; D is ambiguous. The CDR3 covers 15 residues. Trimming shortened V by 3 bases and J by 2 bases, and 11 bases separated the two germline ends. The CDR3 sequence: CASSLIGTAYNEQFF. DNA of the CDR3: TGTGCCAGCAGTTTGATAGGAACTGCCTACAATGAGCAGTTCTTC.

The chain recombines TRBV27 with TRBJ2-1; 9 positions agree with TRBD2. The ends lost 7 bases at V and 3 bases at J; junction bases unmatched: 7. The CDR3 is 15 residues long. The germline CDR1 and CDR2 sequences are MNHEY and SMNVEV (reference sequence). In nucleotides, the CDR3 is TGTGCCAGCAAACTTAGCGGGAGAATCTACAATGAGCAGTTCTTC. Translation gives CASKLSGRIYNEQFF.

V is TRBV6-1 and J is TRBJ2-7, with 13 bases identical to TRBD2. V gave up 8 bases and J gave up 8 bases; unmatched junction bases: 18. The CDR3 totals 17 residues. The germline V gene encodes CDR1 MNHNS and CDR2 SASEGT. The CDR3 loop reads CASLSLGLAGQFGKQYF. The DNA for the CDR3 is TGTGCCAGCCTATCCTTGGGACTAGCGGGACAATTTGGCAAGCAGTACTTC.